This TCR beta chain originates from a study of blood T cell repertoires in COVID-19 (dated by TCRdb to the early 2020s). For the wider study: Samples from collaborators originated in the United States, Italy and Spain and spanned both the acute and convalescent phases of COVID-19. The material from the prospective study consisted of cDNA or gDNA derived from T cells, B-cell-depleted T cells, or PBMCs. The dataset comprised deeply sampled blood TCRbeta repertoires from subjects exposed to, actively infected with, or recovered from COVID-19. The repertoires were released in a freely available public database intended as a resource for research on the immune response to SARS-CoV-2. The samples were drawn from the first 160 participants of the ongoing ImmuneRACE study and from about 1,200 subjects provided by 6 global collaborators. The sample metadata nearly always contained a de-identified subject ID, COVID-19 status, age in years and sex. Where HLA class I and class II types were available, the types were taken from metadata supplied by the sample provider, not from assay-based typing. Overall study outcomes, separate from this receptor: The quantity of clinical and demographic metadata differed by source and by participant and was supplied without curation.

TCRbeta CDR3 regions were amplified from genomic DNA by means of the immunoSEQ Assay, a bias-controlled multiplex PCR. The authors' analysis ran thus. Nucleated cell counts per sample were estimated from amplification of reference gene primers within the assay. To quantify the absolute abundance of each unique TCRbeta CDR3 rearrangement, sequence reads were collapsed and filtered. Productive Simpson clonality was computed per sample as the square root of Simpson's diversity index over productive rearrangements. TCRdb stores this immuneACCESS table with in-frame sequences only. Part of the clones is absent; in the studies checked, under half of the shortfall reflects unresolved V genes, and no reason is known for the rest. V and J calls and clone size are as listed in that table; D and trimming were resolved from the DNA. The sample records some 200,000 clones, approximately 90% of which are singletons. In total, the top ten clones hold about an eighth of the sample.

This clone is a singleton in its sample. Its cognate antigen has yet to be identified. Base qualities are not recorded, but no much larger clone differs from it by a single base. Based on the germline V gene, the CDR1 and CDR2 sequences are SGHRS and YFSETQ. Trimming costs V 3 bases and J 4 bases, and their ends lie 10 bases apart. The CDR3 runs 14 amino acids, cysteine and phenylalanine included. The retained sequence is limited to the CDR3, 42 bases, with the frame set at the first base. Another Seattle source contributed samples from volunteer blood donors who had recovered from COVID-19. Whole blood was collected in K2EDTA tubes by collaborating institutions according to the institutions' own protocols. For TCRbeta analysis, collaborators shipped samples in one of three forms: frozen whole blood, isolated PBMCs, or DNA extracted from either of those sample types.

This receptor chain uses TRBV5-1 and TRBJ1-4, and possibly TRBD1, on 6 matching bases. What was sequenced was peripheral blood. The sequence was obtained from a woman between 18 and 29 years old who had recovered from COVID-19. The sequence in DNA is TGCGCCAGCAGCTCGGACAGAGTTAATGAAAAACTGTTTTTT. It translates as CASSSDRVNEKLFF.